This entry describes one T cell receptor beta chain. The germline V and J ends were trimmed by 1 base and 5 bases, with 3 bases remaining between them. Per the germline V gene, CDR1 is LGHNA and CDR2 is YNFKEQ. The CDR3 is 12 residues long. This record belongs to a study of T cell responses to AZD1222 COVID-19 vaccine. The assay was immunoSEQ multiplex PCR, and TCRdb's table has in-frame clones only and misses some. The profile shows roughly 70,000 clones, roughly 80% of them singletons. The V call is TRBV4-2, the J call TRBJ1-5; D unclear. Sequenced material: peripheral blood, taken 28 days after the second AZD1222 dose. This clonotype was sampled from an adult who received the AZD1222 COVID-19 vaccine. DNA for the CDR3: TGTGCCAGCAGCCAAGCCGATCAGCCCCAGCATTTT. It codes for CASSQADQPQHF.